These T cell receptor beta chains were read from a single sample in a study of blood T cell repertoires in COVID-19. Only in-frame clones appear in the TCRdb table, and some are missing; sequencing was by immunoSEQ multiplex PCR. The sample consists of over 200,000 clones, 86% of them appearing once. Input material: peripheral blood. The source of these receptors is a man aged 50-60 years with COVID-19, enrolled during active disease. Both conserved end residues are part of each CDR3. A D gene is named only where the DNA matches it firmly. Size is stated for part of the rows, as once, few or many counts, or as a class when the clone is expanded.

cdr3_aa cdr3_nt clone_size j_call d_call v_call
CASSPRVGTGMGSGYEQYF TGTGCCAGCTCACCACGCGTCGGGACAGGGATGGGTTCGGGTTACGAGCAGTACTTC NA TRBJ2-7 TRBD1 TRBV18
CASSPGTTSTDTQYF TGCGCCAGCAGCCCCGGGACAACTAGCACAGATACGCAGTATTTT once TRBJ2-3 NA TRBV5-1
CASSYQAGREKLFF TGTGCCAGCAGTTACCAGGCAGGGCGTGAAAAACTGTTTTTT NA TRBJ1-4 NA TRBV6-5
CATSPAGNQPQHF TGTGCCACCAGTCCTGCAGGCAATCAGCCCCAGCATTTT NA TRBJ1-5 NA TRBV24-1
CASSLADSITDTQYF TGTGCCAGCAGCTTAGCTGACTCAATCACAGATACGCAGTATTTT NA TRBJ2-3 NA TRBV11-2
CASSTPGQGAREQYF TGTGCCAGCTCAACTCCGGGACAGGGGGCCCGAGAGCAGTACTTC NA TRBJ2-7 TRBD1 TRBV18
CASSNSGVSYNEQFF TGTGCCAGCAGTAATAGCGGGGTTAGCTACAATGAGCAGTTCTTC NA TRBJ2-1 TRBD2 TRBV2
CASSYPGQGHNEQFF TGTGCCAGCAGCTATCCGGGACAGGGACACAATGAGCAGTTCTTC NA TRBJ2-1 TRBD1 TRBV7-9
CASSLDSRSGNTIYF TGCGCCAGCAGCTTGGACAGCCGATCTGGAAACACCATATATTTT NA TRBJ1-3 NA TRBV5-1
CASGGDRGVETQYF TGTGCCAGCGGGGGGGACAGGGGTGTGGAGACCCAGTACTTC NA TRBJ2-5 TRBD1 TRBV11-1
CAWSVWGLNTEAFF TGTGCCTGGAGTGTATGGGGCCTTAACACTGAAGCTTTCTTT NA TRBJ1-1 NA TRBV30
CASSLYFNQPQHF TGTGCCAGCAGTCTGTACTTCAATCAGCCCCAGCATTTT NA TRBJ1-5 NA TRBV6-5
CASSRDRGTEAFF TGTGCCAGCTCACGTGACAGGGGCACTGAAGCTTTCTTT NA TRBJ1-1 TRBD1 TRBV18
CASSMGAGMGRNGYTF TGTGCCAGCTCAATGGGGGCAGGGATGGGTCGAAATGGCTACACCTTC once TRBJ1-2 NA TRBV2
CASTRQGEQYF TGTGCCAGCACCCGACAGGGGGAGCAGTACTTC many TRBJ2-7 TRBD1 TRBV5-6
CASRPLIGNTEAFF TGTGCCAGCAGGCCCCTCATCGGGAACACTGAAGCTTTCTTT NA TRBJ1-1 NA TRBV6-5
CASSLRPLNEQFF TGTGCCAGCAGTTTGCGGCCTCTCAATGAGCAGTTCTTC NA TRBJ2-1 NA TRBV6-2/TRBV6-3
CASSLEIAGGRNEQFF TGTGCCAGCAGCTTAGAAATAGCGGGAGGGCGTAATGAGCAGTTCTTC once TRBJ2-1 TRBD2 TRBV11-2
CASSFPGTEQYF TGTGCCAGCAGCTTTCCGGGTACCGAGCAGTACTTC once TRBJ2-7 NA TRBV7-9
CASSPGTTNEQFF TGTGCCAGCAGCCCGGGGACAACCAATGAGCAGTTCTTC NA TRBJ2-1 NA TRBV11-2
CASGQGGVDNEQFF TGTGCCAGCGGGCAGGGCGGGGTGGACAATGAGCAGTTCTTC NA TRBJ2-1 NA TRBV6-5
CMAGGNEKLFF TGTATGGCAGGGGGTAATGAAAAACTGTTTTTT once TRBJ1-4 TRBD1 TRBV30
CSASPPPGTSGRYQETQYF TGCAGTGCTAGTCCCCCACCCGGGACTAGCGGGAGGTACCAAGAGACCCAGTACTTC NA TRBJ2-5 TRBD2 TRBV20-1
CASSLGPVNEKLFF TGTGCCAGCAGCTTGGGGCCAGTTAATGAAAAACTGTTTTTT NA TRBJ1-4 NA TRBV5-8
CAWLTGGGTEAFF TGTGCCTGGTTAACTGGCGGTGGCACTGAAGCTTTCTTT once TRBJ1-1 NA TRBV30
CSVERTSGRAWTDTQYF TGCAGCGTTGAAAGGACTAGCGGGAGGGCCTGGACAGATACGCAGTATTTT NA TRBJ2-3 TRBD2 TRBV29-1
CASFRGWDRGYEQYF TGTGCCAGCTTCCGTGGATGGGACAGGGGCTACGAGCAGTACTTC NA TRBJ2-7 TRBD1 TRBV5-5
CASSLAGGKLQETQYF TGCGCCAGCAGCTTAGCGGGAGGAAAACTACAAGAGACCCAGTACTTC NA TRBJ2-5 TRBD2 TRBV5-1
CASSFMAGELRNTEAFF TGTGCCAGCAGCTTCATGGCAGGGGAATTGCGGAACACTGAAGCTTTCTTT NA TRBJ1-1 NA TRBV7-9
CASSSTVATNEKLFF TGTGCCAGCAGTTCAACGGTGGCAACTAATGAAAAACTGTTTTTT NA TRBJ1-4 NA TRBV28
CASSQGSQETQYF TGTGCCAGCAGCCAAGGGAGCCAAGAGACCCAGTACTTC NA TRBJ2-5 NA TRBV7-3
CASSPTGGYGYTF TGTGCCAGCAGCCCAACAGGGGGCTATGGCTACACCTTC NA TRBJ1-2 TRBD1 TRBV12-3/TRBV12-4
CASIGQGSNEQFF TGTGCCAGCATCGGACAGGGGTCCAATGAGCAGTTCTTC NA TRBJ2-1 TRBD1 TRBV5-4
CASRAQGAFGYTF TGTGCCAGCAGAGCTCAGGGGGCGTTTGGCTACACCTTC NA TRBJ1-2 TRBD1 TRBV27
CASSPRDRGGPHEQYF TGTGCCAGCAGCCCACGGGACAGGGGGGGTCCCCACGAGCAGTACTTC NA TRBJ2-7 TRBD1 TRBV9
CASSDGTRGETQYF TGTGCCAGCAGTGACGGGACCCGGGGGGAGACCCAGTACTTC NA TRBJ2-5 NA TRBV6-4
CASRRQGLLSNYGYTF TGTGCCAGCAGGAGACAGGGGCTCCTCTCTAACTATGGCTACACCTTC NA TRBJ1-2 TRBD1 TRBV27
CASSPPEGAVQYF TGTGCCAGCAGCCCTCCAGAGGGCGCGGTGCAGTACTTC NA TRBJ2-7 NA TRBV4-2
CASSPGVGNQPQHF TGTGCCAGCTCACCCGGGGTGGGAAATCAGCCCCAGCATTTT NA TRBJ1-5 NA TRBV18
CASSIATSNTEAFF TGCGCCAGCAGCATCGCGACATCGAACACTGAAGCTTTCTTT NA TRBJ1-1 NA TRBV5-1
CASSGPFREGRVPYFEQFF TGTGCCAGCAGTGGACCATTTAGGGAAGGCAGGGTCCCTTATTTCGAGCAGTTCTTC NA TRBJ2-1 NA TRBV6-1
CASSTGGDFSTDTQYF TGTGCCAGCAGCACGGGAGGGGACTTTAGCACAGATACGCAGTATTTT NA TRBJ2-3 TRBD2 TRBV9
CASSPIAGYEQYF TGTGCCAGCAGCCCGATCGCCGGCTACGAGCAGTACTTC NA TRBJ2-7 NA TRBV11-2
CASSSGLAGLTQETQYF TGTGCCAGCAGCTCGGGACTAGCGGGGTTAACCCAAGAGACCCAGTACTTC once TRBJ2-5 TRBD2 TRBV7-2
CASRDRVNTEAFF TGTGCCAGCCGGGACAGGGTGAACACTGAAGCTTTCTTT NA TRBJ1-1 TRBD1 TRBV19
CAWSVYRDYGYTF TGTGCCTGGAGTGTGTACAGAGACTATGGCTACACCTTC once TRBJ1-2 NA TRBV30